This T cell receptor (beta chain) was identified in a study of T-cell reconstitution after alpha-beta-depleted transplantation in children. The CDR3 length is 15 residues. Germline-derived CDR1 and CDR2 are SGHTA and FQGNSA. V was clipped by 3 bases and J by 4 bases; unmatched bases: 3. TCRbeta library construction was performed incorporating unique molecular identifiers. In TCRdb, the PCR reads were re-called with MiXCR into one record per CDR3 protein. The sample records 450,000 to 550,000 distinct CDR3 sequences, 11% being singletons. This clonotype was picked up many times. This receptor was identified in a female patient between 2 and 15 years old who had a stem cell transplant for aplastic anemia, so the T cells may come from the graft donor. The chain is built from TRBV7-2 and TRBJ2-5, with 12 positions matching TRBD2. The sample consisted of PBMCs, mostly from graft donor cells, taken 180 days after TCRalphabeta/CD19-depleted stem cell transplant. The CDR3 sequence is CASSFPLAGGETQYF. In DNA form, the CDR3 reads TGTGCCAGCAGCTTCCCACTAGCGGGGGGAGAGACCCAGTACTTC. Based on the CDR3 plus reference TRBV7-2 and TRBJ2-5, the full variable domain is GAGVSQSPSNKVTEKGKDVELRCDPISGHTALYWYRQSLGQGLEFLIYFQGNSAPDKSGLPSDRFSAERTGGSVSTLTIQRTQQEDSAVYLCASSFPLAGGETQYFGPGTRLLVL.